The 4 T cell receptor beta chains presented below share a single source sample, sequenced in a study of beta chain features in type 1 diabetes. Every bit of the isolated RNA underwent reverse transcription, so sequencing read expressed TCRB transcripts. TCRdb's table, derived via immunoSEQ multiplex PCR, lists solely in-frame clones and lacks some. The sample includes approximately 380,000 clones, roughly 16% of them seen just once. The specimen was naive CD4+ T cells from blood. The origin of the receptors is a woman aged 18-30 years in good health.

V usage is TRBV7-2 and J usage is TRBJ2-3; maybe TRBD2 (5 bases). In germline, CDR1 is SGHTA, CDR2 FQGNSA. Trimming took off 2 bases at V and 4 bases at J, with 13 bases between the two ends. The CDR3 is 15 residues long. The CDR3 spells CASSLRETGADTQYF. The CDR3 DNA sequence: TGTGCCAGCAGCTTAAGGGAGACCGGAGCAGATACGCAGTATTTT.

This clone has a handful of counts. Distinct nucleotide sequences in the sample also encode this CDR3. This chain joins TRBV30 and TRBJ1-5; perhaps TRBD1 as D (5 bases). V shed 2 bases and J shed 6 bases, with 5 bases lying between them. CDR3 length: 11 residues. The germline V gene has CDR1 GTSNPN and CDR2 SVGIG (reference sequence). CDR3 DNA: TGTGCCTGGAGTCAGGGTCAGCCCCAGCATTTT. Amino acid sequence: CAWSQGQPQHF.

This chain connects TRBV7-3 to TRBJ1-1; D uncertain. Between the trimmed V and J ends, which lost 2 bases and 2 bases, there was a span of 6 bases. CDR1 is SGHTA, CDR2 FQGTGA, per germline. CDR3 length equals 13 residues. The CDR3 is CASSLQINTEAFF. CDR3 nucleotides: TGTGCCAGCAGCTTACAGATAAACACTGAAGCTTTCTTT. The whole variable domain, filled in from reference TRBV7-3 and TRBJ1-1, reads GAGVSQTPSNKVTEKGKYVELRCDPISGHTALYWYRQSLGQGPEFLIYFQGTGAADDSGLPNDRFFAVRPEGSVSTLKIQRTERGDSAVYLCASSLQINTEAFFGQGTRLTVV.

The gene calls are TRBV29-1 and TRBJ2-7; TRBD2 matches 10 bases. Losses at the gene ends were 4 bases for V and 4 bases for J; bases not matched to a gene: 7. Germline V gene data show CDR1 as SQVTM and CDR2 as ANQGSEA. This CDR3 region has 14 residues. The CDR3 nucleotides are TGCAGCGTTGTGAGCGGGAGGGCTCCGTACGAGCAGTACTTC. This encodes CSVVSGRAPYEQYF.